A single sample gave rise to the 11 T cell receptor beta chains below, sequenced in a study of cytomegalovirus exposure and HLA in healthy donors. It was with 60 Vbeta and 13 Jbeta primers that the PCR ran. Produced via immunoSEQ multiplex PCR; TCRdb's table is partial and in-frame only. The sample records over 95,000 clones, under 80% being singletons. The sequencing sample was made of PBMCs. The receptors here all came from a woman aged 40 to 50 in good health and CMV-seropositive.

This chain uses TRBV6-1 with TRBJ1-2, with D perhaps TRBD1 (6 bases). This CDR3 has 17 amino acids. V dropped 2 bases and J dropped 4 bases, with 20 bases sitting between them. CDR1 and CDR2 (germline): MNHNS, SASEGT. CDR3 coding DNA: TGTGCCAGCAGTGAACAGTACCCCCTCACAGGGAGCTATGGCTACACCTTC. This gives the protein CASSEQYPLTGSYGYTF.

This chain links TRBV7-3 with TRBJ2-1; 9 bases fit TRBD1. Trimming cost V 2 bases and J 6 bases; bases outside gene matches: 5. Germline V gene lookup returns CDR1 SGHTA and CDR2 FQGTGA. The CDR3 extends over 15 amino acids. The CDR3 reads CASSLVGTGPNEQFF. The CDR3, as DNA: TGTGCCAGCAGCTTAGTCGGGACAGGGCCCAATGAGCAGTTCTTC. Complete variable domain (other parts from reference TRBV7-3 and TRBJ2-1): GAGVSQTPSNKVTEKGKYVELRCDPISGHTALYWYRQSLGQGPEFLIYFQGTGAADDSGLPNDRFFAVRPEGSVSTLKIQRTERGDSAVYLCASSLVGTGPNEQFFGPGTRLTVL.

The chain uses TRBV21-1 and TRBJ2-1; the DNA was not compared with TRBD2, the D call given in the table. TRBV21-1 corresponds to a pseudogene. This CDR3 contains 13 residues. The CDR3 loop reads CASSNLNYNEQFF. Written as DNA, the CDR3 is TGTGCCAGCAGCAATCTAAATTACAATGAGCAGTTCTTC.

The chain links TRBV19 to TRBJ2-7; 12 bases align to TRBD2. The germline V gene encodes CDR1 LNHDA and CDR2 SQIVND (reference sequence). V lost 3 bases, J lost 0 bases, and 12 bases stayed unmatched. The CDR3 has 19 residues. DNA of the CDR3: TGTGCCAGTAGTATCGTCGACTACACTAGCGGGAGGCCCTCCTACGAGCAGTACTTC. The encoded protein is CASSIVDYTSGRPSYEQYF.

This chain connects TRBV5-4 to TRBJ1-2; 8 bases fit TRBD1. The junction had 8 bases not matched to a gene; V was cut back by 3 bases and J by 7 bases. Germline V gene data show CDR1 as SGHNT and CDR2 as YYREEE (reference sequence). The CDR3 totals 14 residues. CDR3 sequence (DNA): TGTGCCAGCAGCTCCGACAGGGGTAGAGGTGGCTACACCTTC. Translating it yields CASSSDRGRGGYTF. The whole variable domain, remainder taken from reference TRBV5-4 and TRBJ1-2, is ETGVTQSPTHLIKTRGQQVTLRCSSQSGHNTVSWYQQALGQGPQFIFQYYREEENGRGNFPPRFSGLQFPNYSSELNVNALELDDSALYLCASSSDRGRGGYTFGSGTRLTVV.

This chain connects TRBV10-3 to TRBJ1-1; TRBD1 might be the D (6 bases). The V gene's germline CDR1 is ENHRY and CDR2 SYGVKD. V was cut by 2 bases and J by 5 bases, with 15 bases left in between. The CDR3 loop spans 15 amino acids. Here the CDR3 reads CAISEAGVGGTEAFF. CDR3 DNA: TGTGCCATCAGTGAGGCAGGGGTTGGTGGTACTGAAGCTTTCTTT.

The CDR3 loop is CASSLERVNSPLHF. DNA for the CDR3: TGCGCCAGCAGCTTGGAGCGAGTAAATTCACCCCTCCACTTT. The chain recombines TRBV5-1 with TRBJ1-6; no clear D gene. V shed 0 bases and J shed 7 bases, with 8 bases lying between them. CDR1 SGHRS and CDR2 YFSETQ come from the germline V gene. This CDR3 region has 14 residues.

The rearrangement uses TRBV25-1 and TRBJ1-2; the D is unclear. Trimming left V 1 base short and J 4 bases short, with 4 bases between. The CDR3 is 12 amino acids. From germline, CDR1 is MGHDK and CDR2 SYGVNS. The CDR3, as DNA: TGTGCCAGCAGTGAATCGTCCTATGGCTACACCTTC. Protein product: CASSESSYGYTF.

The chain links TRBV27 to TRBJ2-7; 9 nucleotides match TRBD1. The junction had 12 bases not matched to a gene; V was cut back by 5 bases and J by 7 bases. Germline V gives CDR1 MNHEY, CDR2 SMNVEV (reference sequence). This CDR3 has 15 amino acids. The CDR3 is CASSLRTGAPGEQYF. The CDR3 nucleotides read TGTGCCAGCAGTCTAAGGACAGGGGCTCCGGGAGAGCAGTACTTC.

The gene calls are TRBV27 and TRBJ2-7; 7 positions match TRBD1. Unmatched junction bases numbered 8, after V lost 7 bases and J lost 2 bases. CDR3 length: 14 amino acids. The germline V gene has CDR1 MNHEY and CDR2 SMNVEV (reference sequence). CDR3 DNA sequence: TGTGCCAGCATGAAGACAGGGTTGACCTACGAGCAGTACTTC. This encodes CASMKTGLTYEQYF.

This clone is a singleton in its sample. This chain joins TRBV4-1 and TRBJ2-7; D unclear. The CDR3 spans 14 residues. Germline V gives CDR1 MGHRA, CDR2 YSYEKL. Trimming removed 1 base from V and 0 bases from J, with 7 bases in between. The CDR3 sequence: CASSQVLASYEQYF. DNA of the CDR3: TGCGCCAGCAGCCAAGTCCTGGCCTCCTACGAGCAGTACTTC.